A selection of T cell receptor beta chains follows, all from one sample in a study of identifying expanded T cells in peripheral blood. Profiled with immunoSEQ multiplex PCR; TCRdb holds only in-frame clones, not every one. The sample lists tens of thousands of clones; 88% were seen once. The specimen was blood. These receptors all stem from a person aged 18 to 70 in good health. Both conserved end residues are part of each CDR3.

>TRBJ1-6|TRBV5-1
CASSVGRDRGSYNSPLHF
>TRBJ1-5|TRBV9
CASSGGVGVSNQPQHF
>TRBJ1-1|TRBV6-6
CASNPTVSTEAFF
>TRBJ1-2|TRBV29-1
CSVDLGGRSYTF
>TRBJ2-7|TRBV9
CASSVEQGGGEQYF
>TRBJ2-1|TRBV5-1
CASSLELAGYNEQFF
>TRBJ1-2|TRBV15
CATSRVKIPNYGYTF
>TRBJ2-2|TRBV18
CASSPLPLAGFGELFF
>TRBJ2-6|TRBV7-9
CASRPTGSGANVLTF
>TRBJ2-7|TRBV2
CASIPTDSYYEQYF
>TRBJ2-5|TRBV7-9
CASSPRRGETQYF
>TRBJ2-1|TRBV6-1
CASRLGTAGGNEQFF
>TRBJ2-3|TRBV25-1
CASRRGNLDTQYF
>TRBJ1-4|TRBV6-6
CASSSPRTGYEKLFF
>TRBJ2-3|TRBV5-4
CASSSEQGALGDTQYF
>TRBJ2-7|TRBV5-4
CASSLAGEGSYEQYF
>TRBJ1-2|TRBV19
CASSPRLNYGYTF
>TRBJ2-5|TRBV9
CASSLVYTTRQETQYF
>TRBJ1-3|TRBV7-9
CASSLAGSGNTIYF
>TRBJ2-6|TRBV4-1
CASSQDPTSGANVLTF
>TRBJ2-2|TRBV29-1
CSVRQGRGTGELFF
>TRBJ1-5|TRBV27
CASSSTGGVNQPQHF
>TRBJ2-5|TRBV15
CATSRDFSGRGKETQYF
>TRBJ1-4|TRBV11-3
CASSSRTATNEKLFF
>TRBJ1-3|TRBV4-1
CASSQVRGPSGNTIYF
>TRBJ1-1|TRBV10-3
CAISEGRSEAFF
>TRBJ1-6|TRBV19
CASSIWPDRSPLHF
>TRBJ1-5|TRBV11-2
CASSLDRTGVKHF
>TRBJ2-1|TRBV18
CASSPGAGPLHEQFF
>TRBJ1-4|TRBV18
CASSRVGPATNEKLFF
>TRBJ1-3|TRBV5-1
CASSLAPAAGGLGNTIYF
>TRBJ2-1|TRBV27
CASSLSLAGAGHEQFF
>TRBJ1-1|TRBV14
CATKSGLNTEAFF
>TRBJ1-2|TRBV7-2
CASSPRQRLTYYGYTF
>TRBJ2-7|TRBV30
CAWGRDRGYEQYF
>TRBJ2-5|TRBV18
CASSPQMETGITETQYF
>TRBJ2-5|TRBV6-6
CASSYETLELETQYF
>TRBJ1-4|TRBV30
CAWRSGVSTNEKLFF
>TRBJ2-2|TRBV12-5
CASALGAQGYTGELFF
>TRBJ1-6|TRBV18
CASSPPGQNSPLHF
>TRBJ2-2|TRBV29-1
CSAGGQRAGELFF
>TRBJ1-1|TRBV29-1
CSVEMAGGWTEAFF